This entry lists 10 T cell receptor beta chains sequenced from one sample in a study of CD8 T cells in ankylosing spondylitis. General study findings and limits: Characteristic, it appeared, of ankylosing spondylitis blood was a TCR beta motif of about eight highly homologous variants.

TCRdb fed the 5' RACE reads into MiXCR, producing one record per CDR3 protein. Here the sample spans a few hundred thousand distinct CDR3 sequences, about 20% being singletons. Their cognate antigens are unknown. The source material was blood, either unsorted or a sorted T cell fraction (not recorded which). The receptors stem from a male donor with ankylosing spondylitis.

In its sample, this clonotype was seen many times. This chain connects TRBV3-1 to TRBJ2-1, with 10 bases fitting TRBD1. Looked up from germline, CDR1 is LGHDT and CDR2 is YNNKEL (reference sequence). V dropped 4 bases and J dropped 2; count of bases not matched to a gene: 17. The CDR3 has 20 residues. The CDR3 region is CASSLRQGALRTRAYNEQFF. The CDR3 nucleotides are TGTGCCAGCAGCCTTCGACAGGGGGCTCTTCGAACTAGGGCCTACAATGAGCAGTTCTTC.

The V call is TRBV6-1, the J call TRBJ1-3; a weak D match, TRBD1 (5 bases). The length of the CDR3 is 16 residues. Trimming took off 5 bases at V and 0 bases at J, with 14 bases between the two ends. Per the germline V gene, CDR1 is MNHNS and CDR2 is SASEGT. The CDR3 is CASSPSRGSSGNTIYF. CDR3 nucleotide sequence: TGTGCCAGCAGTCCGTCGAGGGGCTCCTCTGGAAACACCATATATTTT.

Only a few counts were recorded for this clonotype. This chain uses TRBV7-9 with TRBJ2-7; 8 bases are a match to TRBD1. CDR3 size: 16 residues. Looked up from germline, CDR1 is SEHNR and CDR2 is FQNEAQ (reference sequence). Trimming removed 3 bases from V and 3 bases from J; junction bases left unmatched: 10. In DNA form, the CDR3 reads TGTGCCAGCAGCTTCCAGGGGGCGGGAAACTACTACGAGCAGTACTTC. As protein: CASSFQGAGNYYEQYF.

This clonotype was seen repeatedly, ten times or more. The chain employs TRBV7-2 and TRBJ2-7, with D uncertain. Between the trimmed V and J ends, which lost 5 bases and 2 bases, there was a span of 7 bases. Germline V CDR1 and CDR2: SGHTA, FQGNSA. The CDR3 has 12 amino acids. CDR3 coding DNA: TGTGCCAGCAGCCCGCACACCTACGAGCAGTACTTC. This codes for CASSPHTYEQYF.

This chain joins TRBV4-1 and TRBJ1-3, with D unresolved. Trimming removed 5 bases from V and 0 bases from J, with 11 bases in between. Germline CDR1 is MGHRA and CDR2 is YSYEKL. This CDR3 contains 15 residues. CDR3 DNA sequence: TGCGCCAGCAGCTGGATTGGGTACTCTGGAAACACCATATATTTT. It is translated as CASSWIGYSGNTIYF.

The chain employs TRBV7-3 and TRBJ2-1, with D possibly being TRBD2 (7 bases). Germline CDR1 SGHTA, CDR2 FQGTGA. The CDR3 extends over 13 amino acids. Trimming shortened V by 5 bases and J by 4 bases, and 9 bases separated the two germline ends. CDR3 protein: CASSAGAYNEQFF. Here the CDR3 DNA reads TGTGCCAGCAGCGCGGGGGCTTACAATGAGCAGTTCTTC.

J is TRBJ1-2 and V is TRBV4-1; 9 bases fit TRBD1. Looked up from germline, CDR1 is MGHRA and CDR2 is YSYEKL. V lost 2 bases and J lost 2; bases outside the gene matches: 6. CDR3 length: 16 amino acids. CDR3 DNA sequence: TGCGCCAGCAGCCAACTAAGGGACAGGGCGAACTATGGCTACACCTTC. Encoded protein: CASSQLRDRANYGYTF.

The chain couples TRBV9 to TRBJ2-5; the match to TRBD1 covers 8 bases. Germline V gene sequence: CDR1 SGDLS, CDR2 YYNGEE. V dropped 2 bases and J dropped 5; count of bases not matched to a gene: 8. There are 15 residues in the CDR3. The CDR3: CASSVQGASAETQYF. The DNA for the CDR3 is TGTGCCAGCAGCGTTCAGGGGGCGAGCGCGGAGACCCAGTACTTC.

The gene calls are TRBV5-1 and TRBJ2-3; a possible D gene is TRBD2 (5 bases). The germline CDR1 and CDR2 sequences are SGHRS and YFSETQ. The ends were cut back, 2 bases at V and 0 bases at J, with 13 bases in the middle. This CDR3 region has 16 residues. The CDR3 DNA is TGCGCCAGCAGCTTACGGGTAGCGCTTAGCACAGATACGCAGTATTTT. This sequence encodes CASSLRVALSTDTQYF.

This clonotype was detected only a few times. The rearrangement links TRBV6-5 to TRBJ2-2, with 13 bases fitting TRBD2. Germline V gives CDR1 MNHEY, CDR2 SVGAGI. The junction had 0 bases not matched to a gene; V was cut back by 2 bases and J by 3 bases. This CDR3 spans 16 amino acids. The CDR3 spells CASSYGLAGDTGELFF. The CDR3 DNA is TGTGCCAGCAGTTACGGACTAGCGGGAGACACCGGGGAGCTGTTTTTT.